A selection of T cell receptor beta chains follows, all from one sample in a study of blood T cell repertoires in COVID-19. The assay was immunoSEQ multiplex PCR, and TCRdb's table has in-frame clones only and misses some. This sample has under 200,000 clones, with 89% found just once. The material sequenced was PBMCs or T cells enriched from blood (not recorded which). Receptors were obtained from a woman aged 18-35 years who had recovered from COVID-19. Both conserved end residues are part of each CDR3. Fields, in order: clone size, D gene, J gene, V gene, CDR3 DNA, CDR3 protein. A D gene is named only where the DNA matches it firmly. Clone size is stated in some rows and not others, as once, few, many or a class when expanded.

>-|TRBD1|TRBJ2-7|TRBV5-1
TGCGCCAGCAGCTGGACAGGGGACAGATACGAGCAGTACTTC
CASSWTGDRYEQYF
>-|TRBD1|TRBJ2-1|TRBV7-9
TGTGCCAGCAGCTCGAGGGACAGGGATCGATTCGATGAGCAGTTCTTC
CASSSRDRDRFDEQFF
>-|TRBD1|TRBJ1-1|TRBV4-2
TGTGCCAGCAGCCAAAGGACAGGAGAGAACACTGAAGCTTTCTTT
CASSQRTGENTEAFF
>-|TRBD1|TRBJ2-3|TRBV4-2
TGTGCCAGCAGCCAAGACACAGGGGGGGATACGCAGTATTTT
CASSQDTGGDTQYF
>-|TRBD2|TRBJ2-2|TRBV28
TGTGCCAGCAGTCCCCCGACTAGCGGGATAAACACCGGGGAGCTGTTTTTT
CASSPPTSGINTGELFF
>-|-|TRBJ2-1|TRBV7-6
TGTGCCAGCAGCTTGACTATCAGCTCCTACAATGAGCAGTTCTTC
CASSLTISSYNEQFF
>-|TRBD2|TRBJ2-3|TRBV7-2
TGTGCCAGCAGCCTAATCGGGACTAGCGGGTTCACAGATACGCAGTATTTT
CASSLIGTSGFTDTQYF
>-|-|TRBJ2-7|TRBV5-1
TGCGCCAGCAGCTTCGGGACTCTGGGCTACGAGCAGTACTTC
CASSFGTLGYEQYF
>-|-|TRBJ1-5|TRBV19
TGTGCCAGTAGTATGTCCAGGGGCAATCAGCCCCAGCATTTT
CASSMSRGNQPQHF
>-|-|TRBJ1-2|TRBV28
TGTGTTGCTGGAGGTGGCTACACCTTC
CVAGGGYTF
>once|TRBD2|TRBJ2-1|TRBV19
TGTGCCAGTAGCCTAGCGGGGAGGGTCCACAATGAGCAGTTCTTC
CASSLAGRVHNEQFF
>-|TRBD1|TRBJ2-6|TRBV7-9
TGTGCCAGCAGCCAATGGGACAGGGAGGTCCCTGGGGCCAACGTCCTGACTTTC
CASSQWDREVPGANVLTF
>-|TRBD1|TRBJ1-1|TRBV18
TGTGCCAGCTCACCCGGGACAGGGAGTGAAGCTTTCTTT
CASSPGTGSEAFF
>-|-|TRBJ1-2|TRBV19
TGTGCCAGTAGCACCACAATAACTAACTATGGCTACACCTTC
CASSTTITNYGYTF
>-|-|TRBJ2-7|TRBV28
TGTGCCAGCAGTTTTGGAGTCTACGAGCAGTACTTC
CASSFGVYEQYF
>once|-|TRBJ2-3|TRBV5-5
TGTGCCAGCATCGATCCACAGGGAGGGGTGGCAGATACGCAGTATTTT
CASIDPQGGVADTQYF
>-|-|TRBJ1-3|TRBV3-1/TRBV3-2
TGTGCCAGCAGCCTACAGGGACGCGGAAACACCATATATTTT
CASSLQGRGNTIYF
>-|TRBD2|TRBJ2-1|TRBV30
TGTGCCTGGTCGAGCGGGAGTAGCAATGAGCAGTTCTTC
CAWSSGSSNEQFF
>-|TRBD1|TRBJ1-5|TRBV27
TGTGCCAGCACCCTGGACAGGGAGGACAATCAGCCCCAGCATTTT
CASTLDREDNQPQHF
>-|-|TRBJ1-2|TRBV5-1
TGCGCCAGCAGTTTGCATAACAGGGAAGGCTACACCTTC
CASSLHNREGYTF
>-|TRBD2|TRBJ2-1|TRBV20-1
TGCAGTGCTAGTTCCTGGACTAGCGCTACCTACAATGAGCAGTTCTTC
CSASSWTSATYNEQFF
>-|-|TRBJ2-1|TRBV5-1
TGCGCCAGCAGCTTGGACGGCTACAATGAGCAGTTCTTC
CASSLDGYNEQFF
>-|-|TRBJ2-2|TRBV7-6
TGTGCCAGCAGCTTGAGCGGCATAGCAACCGGGGAGCTGTTTTTT
CASSLSGIATGELFF
>-|-|TRBJ1-2|TRBV28
TGTGCCGCAACACGGGGGGACTATGGCTACACCTTC
CAATRGDYGYTF
>-|-|TRBJ2-5|TRBV6-5
TGTGCCAGCAGCCACATTACAGGGAGCCAAGAGACCCAGTACTTC
CASSHITGSQETQYF
>-|-|TRBJ1-2|TRBV29-1
TGCAGCGTTGTTGAGGGTGGCTACACCTTC
CSVVEGGYTF
>-|-|TRBJ2-7|TRBV5-5
TGTGCCAGCAGTAAAACGACAGAGTCCCCCTACGAGCAGTACTTC
CASSKTTESPYEQYF
>-|-|TRBJ2-7|TRBV4-1
TGCGCCAGCAGCGAAAGGGTCTCCGGAGGATACTACGAGCAGTACTTC
CASSERVSGGYYEQYF
>-|TRBD2|TRBJ2-1|TRBV7-2
TGTGCCAGCAGCTTAGGGAGGGGGACTAGCGGCTACAATGAGCAGTTCTTC
CASSLGRGTSGYNEQFF
>-|-|TRBJ2-7|TRBV7-2
TGTGCCAGCAGCTTGCTACCCCCCTACGAGCAGTACTTC
CASSLLPPYEQYF
>-|-|TRBJ2-3|TRBV11-2
TGTGCCAGCAGCCTGTCTGAGGCAGGGAGCACAGATACGCAGTATTTT
CASSLSEAGSTDTQYF
>-|-|TRBJ1-6|TRBV21-1
TGTGCCAGCAGCAAAGCGGACAGGGTTAATTCACCCCTCCACTTT
CASSKADRVNSPLHF
>-|TRBD2|TRBJ2-2|TRBV5-4
TGTGCCAGCAGCTTGACTAGCGGGGGCGCTGGGGAGCTGTTTTTT
CASSLTSGGAGELFF
>-|-|TRBJ2-1|TRBV6-5
TGTGCCAGCAGGCCTCAGGGTTTTAAACTGAATGAGCAGTTCTTC
CASRPQGFKLNEQFF
>few|-|TRBJ2-1|TRBV14
TGTGCCAGCAGCATACAGGGTTTCAATGAGCAGTTCTTC
CASSIQGFNEQFF
>-|-|TRBJ2-2|TRBV30
TGTGCCTGGAGTAACCCGGGGAACACCGGGGAGCTGTTTTTT
CAWSNPGNTGELFF
>-|TRBD2|TRBJ2-5|TRBV15
TGTGCCACCAGCAGAGATGGGGTGACTAGCGGTGAGACCCAGTACTTC
CATSRDGVTSGETQYF
>-|-|TRBJ2-1|TRBV7-8
TGTGCCAGCAGCTCTAGGGGGGAGGGTCTTTATGAGCAGTTCTTC
CASSSRGEGLYEQFF
>-|-|TRBJ2-7|TRBV4-3
TGCGCCAGCAGCCAGGATCGGGTCCAGACTTCCTACGAGCAGTACTTC
CASSQDRVQTSYEQYF
>once|-|TRBJ1-1|TRBV28
TGTGCCAGCAGCCAATCGGTGTCCACTGAAGCTTTCTTT
CASSQSVSTEAFF
>-|-|TRBJ2-3|TRBV20-1
TGCAGTGCTAGTGCTACCGTTAGCACAGATACGCAGTATTTT
CSASATVSTDTQYF
>-|-|TRBJ2-1|TRBV7-2
TGTGCCAGCAGCTTAGAGGGCGGGATGGGCTACAATGAGCAGTTCTTC
CASSLEGGMGYNEQFF